Detailed here is one T cell receptor (beta chain). Generated by immunoSEQ multiplex PCR, the TCRdb table keeps only in-frame clones and is missing some. Of 60,000 to 75,000 clones in the sample, approximately 79% were seen once. The data were taken from a study of blood T cell repertoires in COVID-19. This TCR derives from a woman in her fifties or sixties with acute or convalescent COVID-19. The sample comprised peripheral blood.

CDR3 protein: CASSGGSNSGNTIYF. The CDR3, as DNA: TGTGCCAGCAGCGGAGGCAGCAACTCTGGAAACACCATATATTTT. The rearrangement joins TRBV7-6 to TRBJ1-3, with D unclear. The CDR3 totals 15 residues. Germline loops: CDR1 SGHVS, CDR2 FNYEAQ. V lost 5 bases and J lost 0, with 11 bases in between.